The clone carrying this TCR beta chain was seen at least ten times. No antigen is known for it. The data were taken from a study of T cells in Graves' hyperthyroidism and ophthalmopathy. The germline V and J ends were trimmed by 5 bases and 4 bases, with 12 bases remaining between them. This CDR3 is 14 amino acids long. Study-level findings and limits: Ophthalmopathy cases were set apart from stable hyperthyroidism by a 13 V-J model.

RNA transcripts were the template for amplifying TCR beta CDR3 regions. First-round RT-PCR with HTBI primers amplified the TCR CDR3 region. MiXCR was run by TCRdb on the multiplex PCR reads, yielding one entry per CDR3 protein. The table records hundreds of thousands of distinct CDR3 sequences, around 15% of them present only once. Sequenced input: blood. The chain couples TRBV12-3 or TRBV12-4 to TRBJ1-5; D might be TRBD1 (6 bases). The source is a young woman with Graves' hyperthyroidism. The CDR3 DNA reads as TGTGCCAGCAGTATCGACAGGTTGAATCAGCCCCAGCATTTT. This codes for CASSIDRLNQPQHF.